Listed here is a single T cell receptor beta chain. The source of the sample is a study of shared clonotypes between healthy human individuals. Trimming shortened V by 4 bases and J by 5 bases, and 16 bases separated the two germline ends. The CDR3 runs 14 residues. Germline-derived CDR1 and CDR2 are SGHRS and YFSETQ. Donors, healthy HIV-negative adults, lacked recent acute infections or vaccinations. The study drew all its donors from Caucasian adults living in Nashville, Tennessee. Genomic DNA (from each subset) was split evenly across several immunoSEQ plates. Unsorted PBMC DNA underwent sequencing on ten immunoSEQ deep assay plates. The data were produced by immunoSEQ multiplex PCR, yet TCRdb's version contains in-frame clones alone and is incomplete. This table has nearly 500,000 clones, 76% appearing once.

Material: PBMCs. The clonotype originates from a middle-aged woman in good health. Some clones in this sample may be carry-over from other donors' samples. This chain uses TRBV5-1 with TRBJ2-7; the D gene is possibly TRBD1 (6 bases). The CDR3: CASSDPQGGDEQYF. As DNA, the CDR3 is TGCGCCAGCAGCGACCCACAGGGCGGAGACGAGCAGTACTTC.